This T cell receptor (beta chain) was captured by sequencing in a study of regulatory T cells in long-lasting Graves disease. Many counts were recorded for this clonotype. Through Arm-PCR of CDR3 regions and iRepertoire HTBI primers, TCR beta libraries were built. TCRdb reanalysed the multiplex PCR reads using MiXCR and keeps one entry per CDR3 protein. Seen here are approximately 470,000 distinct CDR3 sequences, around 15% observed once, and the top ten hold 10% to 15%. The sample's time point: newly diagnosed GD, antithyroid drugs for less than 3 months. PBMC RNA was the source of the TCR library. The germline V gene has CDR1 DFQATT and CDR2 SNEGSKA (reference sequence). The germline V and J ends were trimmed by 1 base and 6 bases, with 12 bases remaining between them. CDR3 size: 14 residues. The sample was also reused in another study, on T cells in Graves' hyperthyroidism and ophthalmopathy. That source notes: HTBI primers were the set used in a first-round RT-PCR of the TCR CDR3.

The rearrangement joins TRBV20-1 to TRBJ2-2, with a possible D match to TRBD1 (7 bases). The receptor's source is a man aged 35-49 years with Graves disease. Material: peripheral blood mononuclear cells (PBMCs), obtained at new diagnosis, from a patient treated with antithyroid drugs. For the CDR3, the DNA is TGCAGTGCTAGAGGGAGGGGGCAACCCGGGGAGCTGTTTTTT. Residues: CSARGRGQPGELFF.